Reported below is one TCR beta chain. These data originate in a study of technical replicates of blood from several donors. CDR1 is SGHAT and CDR2 is FQNNGV in the germline V gene. The V end was cut by 1 base, the J end by 2 bases, with 9 bases between. CDR3 length: 14 residues. Method: immunoSEQ multiplex PCR; TCRdb's copy keeps in-frame clones and lacks some. The profile shows 75,000 to 90,000 clones, around 94% of them singletons. The TCR was taken from a human donor in good health. The sequenced sample was T cells isolated from PBMCs. V gene TRBV11-2 combines with J gene TRBJ2-7; D gene uncertain. The DNA of the CDR3 is TGTGCCAGCAGCTTAGTTTCAGGTGCCTACGAGCAGTACTTC. Residues: CASSLVSGAYEQYF.